These 5 T cell receptor beta chains were all obtained from the same sample, sequenced in a study of T cells expressing NK-cell markers. TCRdb reprocessed the 5' RACE reads; each CDR3 protein has one entry and no DNA is given. Seen in this sample are about 5,000 distinct CDR3 sequences; the ten most common clones hold 11% to 15%. Sequences were obtained from blood T cells: a sorted CD56 or NKG2C T cell subset, CD4+ or CD8+ T cells, or bulk PBMC T cells (not recorded which). The receptors derive from a man aged 18 to 30 in good health.

This rearrangement joins TRBV7-9 to TRBJ1-2. CDR1 and CDR2 from the germline V gene are SEHNR and FQNEAQ (reference sequence). CDR3 length: 14 amino acids. The CDR3 is CASSPRGRDYGYTF.

The chain uses TRBV27 and TRBJ2-3. Germline CDR1 reads MNHEY; CDR2 reads SMNVEV (reference sequence). The CDR3 is made up of 14 amino acids. CDR3 amino acids: CASRRGVGSDTQYF.

This clonotype ranks as medium-sized in terms of frequency. This chain connects TRBV12-3 or TRBV12-4 to TRBJ2-5; the TCRdb call, TRBD1, lacks DNA for checking. CDR3 length: 14 residues. The CDR3 protein is CASSSRGQKETQYF.

Its frequency marks this clonotype as medium-sized. The CDR3 is CASKGLAGGVEQFF. The V call is TRBV6-5, the J call TRBJ2-1; TCRdb lists TRBD2, though no DNA is available to test this call. The germline V gene has CDR1 MNHEY and CDR2 SVGAGI. CDR3 length equals 14 residues.

The chain couples TRBV30 to TRBJ2-2. The CDR3 covers 16 residues. CDR1 is GTSNPN, CDR2 SVGIG, per germline (reference sequence). The CDR3 protein is CAWSVRWARGTGELFF.